Following are 10 T cell receptor beta chains from one sample sequenced in a study of cytomegalovirus exposure and HLA in healthy donors. PCR employed 60 Vbeta and 13 Jbeta primers. The repertoire was sequenced with immunoSEQ multiplex PCR; TCRdb's copy has only in-frame clones and lacks some. The repertoire consists of 150,000 to 200,000 clones, with 80% occurring once and the leading ten covering under 6%. Sequenced: PBMCs. The receptors here all came from a man aged 30 to 45 in good health and CMV-seronegative.

The chain carries TRBV7-3 and TRBJ1-1; possibly TRBD1 for D (5 bases). CDR3 length: 13 residues. Trimming removed 2 bases at V and 2 bases at J, with 6 bases between. Germline CDR1 and CDR2: SGHTA and FQGTGA. CDR3 residues: CASSLGANTEAFF. The CDR3 DNA reads TGTGCCAGCAGCTTAGGGGCTAACACTGAAGCTTTCTTT.

This clone has only a few counts. The chain employs TRBV7-3 and TRBJ1-2; TRBD1 might be the D (5 bases). The germline gives CDR1 SGHTA, CDR2 FQGTGA. The CDR3 sequence is 13 residues long. V lost 5 bases and J 6 bases, leaving 13 bases between the germline ends. This CDR3 is CASSPQGGNGYTF. In nucleotides, the CDR3 is TGTGCCAGCAGCCCGCAGGGAGGGAATGGCTACACCTTC.

The V gene is TRBV6-1, the J gene TRBJ1-1, with a tentative D call TRBD1 (6 bases). V lost 2 bases, J lost 2 bases, and 12 bases lay in between. CDR3 length equals 15 residues. Germline CDR1 MNHNS, CDR2 SASEGT. CDR3 protein: CASSEFGGRNTEAFF. The CDR3, as DNA: TGTGCCAGCAGTGAATTCGGGGGGCGAAACACTGAAGCTTTCTTT.

The CDR3 coding sequence is TGCGCCAGCAGCCATGCCGGGACTATCACAGATACGCAGTATTTT. Translation: CASSHAGTITDTQYF. The V gene is TRBV5-1, the J gene TRBJ2-3; the match to TRBD2 covers 7 bases. CDR1 SGHRS and CDR2 YFSETQ come from the germline V gene. V dropped 4 bases and J dropped 2; count of bases not matched to a gene: 7. The CDR3 has 15 amino acids.

J is TRBJ2-1 and V is TRBV5-1; no definite D call. Germline V gene data show CDR1 as SGHRS and CDR2 as YFSETQ. The ends were cut back, 0 bases at V and 4 bases at J, with 11 bases in the middle. The CDR3 extends over 15 amino acids. This chain's CDR3 is CASSLDYAGYNEQFF. In nucleotides, the CDR3 is TGCGCCAGCAGCTTGGATTACGCCGGGTACAATGAGCAGTTCTTC. The whole variable domain, remainder taken from reference TRBV5-1 and TRBJ2-1, is KAGVTQTPRYLIKTRGQQVTLSCSPISGHRSVSWYQQTPGQGLQFLFEYFSETQRNKGNFPGRFSGRQFSNSRSEMNVSTLELGDSALYLCASSLDYAGYNEQFFGPGTRLTVL.

The rearrangement links TRBV30 to TRBJ1-1; weak D call: TRBD1 (5 bases). With 2 bases removed from V and 7 bases from J, the gap between germline ends came to 11 bases. CDR1 GTSNPN and CDR2 SVGIG come from the germline V gene (reference sequence). This CDR3 has 12 amino acids. DNA of the CDR3: TGTGCCTGGAGTCATAGACAGTTTGAAGCTTTCTTT. Translation gives CAWSHRQFEAFF.

This clone showed up just a few times. The rearrangement uses TRBV18 and TRBJ2-1; 8 positions match TRBD1. V gave up 6 bases and J gave up 9 bases; unmatched junction bases: 10. The CDR3 sequence is 14 residues long. Germline V CDR1 and CDR2: KGHSH, LQKENI. The DNA of the CDR3 is TGTGCCAGCTCCCAGGGGGCGGGGTATGGTGAGCAGTTCTTC. Translating gives CASSQGAGYGEQFF.

This chain joins TRBV6-5 and TRBJ1-1; no reliable D call. Trimming stripped 4 bases from V and 5 bases from J, with 8 bases between. CDR1 and CDR2 from the germline V gene are MNHEY and SVGAGI. The CDR3 is 12 residues long. The CDR3 nucleotides read TGTGCCAGCAGTTCCTTAATGACTGAAGCTTTCTTT. Amino acid sequence: CASSSLMTEAFF.

J is TRBJ1-1 and V is TRBV28; a weak D match, TRBD1 (6 bases). The CDR3 is 16 residues long. V lost 1 base and J 0 bases, leaving 12 bases between the germline ends. Germline CDR1 MDHEN, CDR2 SYDVKM. The CDR3: CASSLLSDRLNTEAFF. The CDR3 DNA follows: TGTGCCAGCAGTTTATTATCGGACAGATTGAACACTGAAGCTTTCTTT. The full variable domain, completed using reference TRBV28 and TRBJ1-1, is DVKVTQSSRYLVKRTGEKVFLECVQDMDHENMFWYRQDPGLGLRLIYFSYDVKMKEKGDIPEGYSVSREKKERFSLILESASTNQTSMYLCASSLLSDRLNTEAFFGQGTRLTVV.

The chain recombines TRBV30 with TRBJ1-2, with D possibly matching TRBD1 (5 bases). CDR1 and CDR2 from the germline V gene are GTSNPN and SVGIG (reference sequence). The CDR3 extends over 13 amino acids. V lost 0 bases, J lost 7 bases, and 12 bases lay in between. The CDR3 region has the DNA TGTGCCTGGAGTGTAGCAGGGATCGGTGGCTACACCTTC. Its translation: CAWSVAGIGGYTF.